Each of the 21 T cell receptor beta chains below was sequenced from the same sample in a study of identical twins. TCRdb re-analysed the 5' RACE reads in MiXCR, keeping a single row per CDR3 protein. Counted here are hundreds of thousands of distinct CDR3 sequences, under 9.5% occurring once; the ten biggest clones make up approximately 2.1%. The same sample was also studied in work on yellow fever vaccine responses in identical twins.

Sequencing was carried out using memory (CD45RO+) T cells sorted from blood. All receptors come from a woman between 18 and 29 years old in good health.

This clonotype has just a few counts. The chain has TRBV10-2 and TRBJ1-1; D is perhaps TRBD1 (6 bases). Trimming removed 0 bases at V and 10 bases at J, with 9 bases between. This CDR3 contains 12 residues. Germline V lookup: CDR1 WSHSY, CDR2 SAAADI. The CDR3 DNA reads TGCGCCAGCAGTGAGTCTAAGGACAGAGCTTTCTTT. Translation gives CASSESKDRAFF.

The V gene is TRBV11-2, the J gene TRBJ2-1; unclear D gene. The CDR3 totals 15 residues. The V end was cut by 4 bases, the J end by 0 bases, with 10 bases between. The V gene's germline CDR1 is SGHAT and CDR2 FQNNGV. The CDR3 here is CASSSLRGSYNEQFF. CDR3 DNA: TGTGCCAGCAGCTCCCTAAGAGGCTCCTACAATGAGCAGTTCTTC.

This clonotype was counted at least ten times. The V and J genes are TRBV24-1 and TRBJ2-1, with 13 bases that match TRBD2. This CDR3 contains 17 residues. Germline values: CDR1 KGHDR, CDR2 SFDVKD. The trim removed 4 bases at V and 8 bases at J, leaving 10 bases unmatched. The chain's CDR3 is CATSDTKLAGGQDEQFF. CDR3 coding DNA: TGTGCCACCAGTGACACCAAACTAGCGGGGGGGCAGGATGAGCAGTTCTTC.

CDR3 bases: TGCAGTGCTTGGGGCCTAGCGGGAGCCCATATCCAAGAGACCCAGTACTTC. Residues: CSAWGLAGAHIQETQYF. The genes are TRBV20-1 and TRBJ2-5, with TRBD2 matching over 10 bases. The CDR3 has 17 residues. V trimming: 5 bases; J trimming: 1 base; junction bases outside the gene matches: 13. From germline, CDR1 is DFQATT and CDR2 SNEGSKA (reference sequence).

This clonotype was detected a few times. This chain joins TRBV19 and TRBJ2-3; 9 bases agree with TRBD2. Germline CDR1 reads LNHDA; CDR2 reads SQIVND (reference sequence). V lost 2 bases and J lost 2; bases outside the gene matches: 5. The CDR3 is made up of 16 amino acids. CDR3 loop: CASSISGGGATDTQYF. Here the CDR3 DNA reads TGTGCCAGTAGTATATCCGGCGGGGGGGCCACAGATACGCAGTATTTT. Full variable domain (remainder filled in from reference TRBV19 and TRBJ2-3): DGGITQSPKYLFRKEGQNVTLSCEQNLNHDAMYWYRQDPGQGLRLIYYSQIVNDFQKGDIAEGYSVSREKKESFPLTVTSAQKNPTAFYLCASSISGGGATDTQYFGPGTRLTVL.

This clonotype occurred a few times. The V and J genes are TRBV20-1 and TRBJ1-5, with D unresolved. The V gene's germline CDR1 is DFQATT and CDR2 SNEGSKA (reference sequence). This CDR3 is built from 13 residues. Deletions cut 6 bases from V and 3 bases from J, with 12 bases between. The CDR3 is CSAKTRSNQPQHF. Here the CDR3 DNA reads TGCAGTGCCAAGACACGGTCCAATCAGCCCCAGCATTTT.

This clonotype was seen a few times. The chain employs TRBV5-1 and TRBJ2-1; 10 positions agree with TRBD1. The CDR3 spans 16 residues. Germline-derived CDR1 and CDR2 are SGHRS and YFSETQ. After removal of 5 bases from V and 7 bases from J, the junction contained 12 bases not matched to a gene. This CDR3 is CASSAVRDRGGNEQFF. In DNA form, the CDR3 reads TGCGCCAGCAGTGCGGTCCGGGACAGGGGTGGAAATGAGCAGTTCTTC.

V is TRBV18 and J is TRBJ2-1, with D maybe TRBD1 (6 bases). Trimming left V 3 bases short and J 6 bases short, with 15 bases between. The CDR3 contains 15 residues. Germline V gives CDR1 KGHSH, CDR2 LQKENI. The CDR3 loop is CASSPTGFSGNEQFF. CDR3 nucleotides: TGTGCCAGCTCACCGACAGGCTTCAGTGGCAATGAGCAGTTCTTC.

The chain has TRBV24-1 and TRBJ2-1; 15 nucleotides agree with TRBD2. V lost 4 bases to trimming and J lost 6 bases; unmatched junction nucleotides: 3. Germline loops: CDR1 KGHDR, CDR2 SFDVKD. The CDR3 totals 16 residues. The CDR3 DNA sequence: TGTGCCACCAGTGAGCGGACTAGCGGGAGGGGCAATGAGCAGTTCTTC. It specifies CATSERTSGRGNEQFF.

This clonotype showed up many times. J is TRBJ1-2 and V is TRBV4-2; D gene ambiguous. CDR1 LGHNA and CDR2 YNFKEQ come from the germline V gene. With 1 base removed from V and 3 bases from J, the gap between germline ends came to 6 bases. The CDR3 is 13 amino acids. CDR3 bases: TGTGCCAGCAGCCAAGGGGCACACTATGGCTACACCTTC. This gives the protein CASSQGAHYGYTF.

In this sample, this clonotype turned up a few times. The rearrangement links TRBV4-1 to TRBJ2-1; D assignment may be TRBD1 or TRBD2 (5 bases each). Trimming took off 6 bases at V and 8 bases at J, with 17 bases between the two ends. This CDR3 has 14 residues. Germline V gene lookup returns CDR1 MGHRA and CDR2 YSYEKL. CDR3 region: CASSTGPGTYEQFF. CDR3 nucleotides: TGCGCCAGCAGTACCGGGCCGGGGACGTATGAGCAGTTCTTC.

The chain recombines TRBV29-1 with TRBJ2-7; D is perhaps TRBD2 (5 bases). The V gene lost 4 bases and the J gene lost 2 bases, with 9 bases spanning the gap. The length of the CDR3 is 12 residues. CDR1 SQVTM and CDR2 ANQGSEA come from the germline V gene. Here the CDR3 DNA reads TGCAGCGTTGTTGAGGGAACCTACGAGCAGTACTTC. This codes for CSVVEGTYEQYF.

CDR3 residues: CASSDSGQLTEAFF. The CDR3 DNA reads TGTGCCAGCAGTGATTCGGGACAACTCACTGAAGCTTTCTTT. J is TRBJ1-1 and V is TRBV6-1; possible D gene TRBD1, 6 bases. The CDR3 runs 14 residues. Trimming pared 3 bases from V and 4 bases from J, leaving 12 bases between. CDR1 and CDR2 from the germline V gene are MNHNS and SASEGT.

Ten or more counts support this clonotype. The chain is built from TRBV29-1 and TRBJ2-5; 8 bases are shared with TRBD1. V shed 7 bases and J 4 bases; nucleotides not matched to a gene: 11. The germline gives CDR1 SQVTM, CDR2 ANQGSEA. CDR3 size: 14 residues. The CDR3 DNA is TGCAGCGGTCAGGGGGCCTGGCCCTCAGAGACCCAGTACTTC. This codes for CSGQGAWPSETQYF. Variable domain in full (rest from reference TRBV29-1 and TRBJ2-5): SAVISQKPSRDICQRGTSLTIQCQVDSQVTMMFWYRQQPGQSLTLIATANQGSEATYESGFVIDKFPISRPNLTFSTLTVSNMSPEDSSIYLCSGQGAWPSETQYFGPGTRLLVL.

This clonotype was counted at least ten times. The CDR3 spells CASSRTDGDNEQFF. The CDR3 region has the DNA TGCGCCAGCAGCCGAACGGACGGGGACAATGAGCAGTTCTTC. The chain combines TRBV4-1 with TRBJ2-1; the D gene is possibly TRBD2 (5 bases). Deletions cut 4 bases from V and 5 bases from J, with 12 bases between. The CDR3 runs to 14 residues. Germline assignment: CDR1 MGHRA and CDR2 YSYEKL.

Here the CDR3 reads CASSGGTSWNEQFF. The CDR3 region has the DNA TGTGCCAGCAGCGGTGGGACTTCTTGGAATGAGCAGTTCTTC. The chain has TRBV9 and TRBJ2-1; TRBD2 is a possible D gene (6 bases). From germline, CDR1 is SGDLS and CDR2 YYNGEE. V was trimmed by 3 bases and J by 7 bases, leaving 14 bases between them. The CDR3 sequence is 14 residues long.

The chain couples TRBV3-1 to TRBJ2-7, with D maybe TRBD2 (5 bases). Germline lookup yields CDR1 LGHDT and CDR2 YNNKEL (reference sequence). V was shortened by 2 bases and J by 5 bases, with 16 bases between the two germline ends. The CDR3 extends over 15 amino acids. The CDR3 DNA sequence: TGTGCCAGCAGCCAACGCGGCGCGGGTCGCAACGAGCAGTACGTC. Translating it yields CASSQRGAGRNEQYV.

This chain links TRBV5-1 with TRBJ1-1, with D uncertain. Germline CDR1 SGHRS, CDR2 YFSETQ. V lost 0 bases and J lost 11, with 17 bases in between. This CDR3 contains 14 residues. The CDR3 bases are TGCGCCAGCAGCTTGGGTGGTAGCCTATGGTCCGCTTTCTTT. Translation gives CASSLGGSLWSAFF.

This clonotype was seen ten or more times. This chain links TRBV7-9 with TRBJ1-2; D gene unclear. V was shortened by 3 bases and J by 5 bases, with 16 bases between the two germline ends. The CDR3 totals 15 residues. Germline loops: CDR1 SEHNR, CDR2 FQNEAQ (reference sequence). CDR3 region: CASSFPATVTYGYTF. The CDR3 bases are TGTGCCAGCAGCTTTCCCGCAACGGTTACGTATGGCTACACCTTC.

The CDR3 bases are TGTGCCAGCAGCTTAGGGGGCCTTTGGACTAATCAAGAGACCCAGTACTTC. Residues: CASSLGGLWTNQETQYF. The chain uses TRBV11-2 and TRBJ2-5, with D tentatively TRBD2 (6 bases). The V and J ends lost 1 base and 2 bases respectively, with 17 bases between them. This CDR3 spans 17 amino acids. Germline CDR1 reads SGHAT; CDR2 reads FQNNGV.

The CDR3 DNA reads as TGTGCCAGCAGCTTATGGGACACCGGGGAGCTGTTTTTT. Translation: CASSLWDTGELFF. V and J are TRBV7-9 and TRBJ2-2; unclear D gene. The CDR3 length is 13 residues. With 2 bases removed from V and 3 bases from J, the gap between germline ends came to 4 bases. Germline-derived CDR1 and CDR2 are SEHNR and FQNEAQ (reference sequence).